This T cell receptor (beta chain) appears in the sequencing data of a study of blood T cell repertoires in COVID-19. For the study at large: Samples representing acute and convalescent COVID-19 were sourced from the United States, Italy and Spain. In each case, the material was cDNA or gDNA derived from T cells, B-cell-depleted T cells, or PBMCs.

The CDR3 runs to 16 residues. Trimming stripped 5 bases from V and 4 bases from J, with 21 bases between. From germline, CDR1 is SGHAT and CDR2 FQNNGV. In the authors' workflow: Scientists estimated how many nucleated cells there were by amplifying reference gene primers. The table came from immunoSEQ multiplex PCR; TCRdb's copy has only in-frame clones and leaves some out. Clone size and V and J calls were adopted from that table, with D and trimming inferred from the DNA. The sample records roughly 100,000 clones, 85% being singletons. V usage is TRBV11-2 and J usage is TRBJ2-7; maybe TRBD2 (6 bases). What was sequenced was peripheral blood. The receptor comes from a woman aged 70-85 years with active or convalescent COVID-19. The CDR3 bases are TGTGCCAGCAGCCGCGACGGGGGAGCCCTGATGTACGAGCAGTACTTC. Translated: CASSRDGGALMYEQYF.